What follows is one T cell receptor beta chain and its context. This entry is derived from a study of cytomegalovirus exposure and HLA in healthy donors. The PCR was carried out with 60 Vbeta primers and 13 Jbeta primers. Sequencing used immunoSEQ multiplex PCR; TCRdb keeps in-frame clones, though not all of them. This listing includes fewer than 150,000 clones. Trimming removed 3 bases at V and 8 bases at J, with 17 bases between. CDR1 is SGDLS, CDR2 YYNGEE, per germline. CDR3 length: 14 residues. This chain uses TRBV9 with TRBJ1-2; D is ambiguous. This TCR came from a man between 18 and 29 years old in good health and CMV-seronegative. Sequenced: PBMCs. The DNA for the CDR3 is TGTGCCAGCAGCGGCCCCCGGGGTAGGATGGGCTACACCTTC. This codes for CASSGPRGRMGYTF.